This T cell receptor beta chain was captured by sequencing in a study of memory CD4+ T cells and cytomegalovirus serostatus. As regards this clone: Other DNA sequences in the same sample also yield this CDR3.

TCRdb's copy holds only in-frame clones and misses some; the assay was immunoSEQ multiplex PCR. The sample comprises 48,000 or so clones, just under 80% of which are singletons, and roughly 0.76% rests with the top ten. V lost 5 bases and J 4 bases, leaving 10 bases between the germline ends. CDR1 and CDR2 from the germline V gene are SGHTA and FQGNSA. CDR3 length: 13 amino acids. The sort gate was single viable CD3+CD4+CD8-CD45RO+ cells for memory CD4+ T cells. Material: memory CD4+ T cells from blood. The source is an adult in good health and CMV-seronegative. The chain carries TRBV7-2 and TRBJ2-3; weak D call: TRBD1 (5 bases). This chain's CDR3 is CASSPRQPDTQYF. CDR3 DNA sequence: TGTGCCAGCAGCCCGAGACAGCCAGATACGCAGTATTTT.